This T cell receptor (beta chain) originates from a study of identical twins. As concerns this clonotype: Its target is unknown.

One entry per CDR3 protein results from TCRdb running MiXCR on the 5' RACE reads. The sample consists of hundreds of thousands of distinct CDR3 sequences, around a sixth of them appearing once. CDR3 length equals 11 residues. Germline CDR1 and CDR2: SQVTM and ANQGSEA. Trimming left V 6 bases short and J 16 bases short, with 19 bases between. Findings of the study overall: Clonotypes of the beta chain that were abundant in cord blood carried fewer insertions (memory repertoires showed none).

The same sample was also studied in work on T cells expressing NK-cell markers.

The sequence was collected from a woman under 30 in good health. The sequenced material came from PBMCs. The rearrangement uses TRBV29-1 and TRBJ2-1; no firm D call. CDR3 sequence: CSVLGSRGYFF. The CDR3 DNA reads TGCAGCGTCCTAGGCTCCCGAGGTTATTTCTTC.